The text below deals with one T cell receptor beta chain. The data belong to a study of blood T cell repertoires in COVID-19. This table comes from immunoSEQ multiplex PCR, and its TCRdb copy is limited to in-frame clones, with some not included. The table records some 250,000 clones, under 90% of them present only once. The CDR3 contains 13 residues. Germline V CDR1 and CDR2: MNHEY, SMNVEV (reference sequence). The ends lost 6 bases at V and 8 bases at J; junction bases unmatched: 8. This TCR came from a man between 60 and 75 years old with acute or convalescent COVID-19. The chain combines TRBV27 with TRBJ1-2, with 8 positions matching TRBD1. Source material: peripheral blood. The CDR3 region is CASRGDRLVGYTF. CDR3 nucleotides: TGTGCCAGCAGGGGGGACAGGCTCGTCGGCTACACCTTC.